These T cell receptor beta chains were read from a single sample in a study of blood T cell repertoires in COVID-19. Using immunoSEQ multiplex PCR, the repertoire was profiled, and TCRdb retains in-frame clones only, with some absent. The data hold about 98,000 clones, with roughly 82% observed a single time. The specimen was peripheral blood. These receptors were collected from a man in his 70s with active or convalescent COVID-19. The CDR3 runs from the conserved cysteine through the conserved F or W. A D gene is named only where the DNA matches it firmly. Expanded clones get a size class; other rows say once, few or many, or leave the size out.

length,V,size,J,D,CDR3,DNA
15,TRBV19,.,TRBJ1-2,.,CASSMEQGVAYGYTF,TGTGCCAGTAGTATGGAACAGGGTGTTGCCTATGGCTACACCTTC
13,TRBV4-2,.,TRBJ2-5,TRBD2,CASSQRGGETQYF,TGTGCCAGCAGCCAGAGGGGAGGGGAGACCCAGTACTTC
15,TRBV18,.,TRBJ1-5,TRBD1,CASSPTHRGGQPQHF,TGTGCCAGCTCACCGACCCACAGGGGAGGTCAGCCCCAGCATTTT
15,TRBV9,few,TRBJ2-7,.,CASSLGGASAYEQYF,TGTGCCAGCAGCTTGGGGGGAGCGTCGGCCTACGAGCAGTACTTC
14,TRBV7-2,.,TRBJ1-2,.,CASSTRETDYGYTF,TGTGCCAGCAGCACCCGGGAGACGGACTATGGCTACACCTTC
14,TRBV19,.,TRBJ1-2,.,CASSMLSRVAGYTF,TGTGCCAGTAGTATGCTGAGCAGGGTGGCTGGCTACACCTTC
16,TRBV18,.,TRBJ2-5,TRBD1,CASSLPRDRKGETQYF,TGTGCCAGCTCACTACCGAGGGACAGGAAAGGAGAGACCCAGTACTTC
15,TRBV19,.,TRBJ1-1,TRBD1,CASSNSGTENTEAFF,TGTGCCAGTAGTAACTCCGGGACAGAGAACACTGAAGCTTTCTTT
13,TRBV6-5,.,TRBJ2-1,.,CASSYPGLREQFF,TGTGCCAGCAGTTACCCGGGACTGCGCGAGCAGTTCTTC
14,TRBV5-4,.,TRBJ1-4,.,CASSSDIEGEKLFF,TGTGCCAGCAGCTCGGACATCGAAGGGGAAAAACTGTTTTTT
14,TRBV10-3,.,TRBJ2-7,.,CAIRQGQSSYEQYF,TGTGCCATCAGACAGGGCCAGTCGTCCTACGAGCAGTACTTC
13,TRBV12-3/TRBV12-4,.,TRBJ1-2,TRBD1,CASSRQGTYGYTF,TGTGCCAGCAGTAGACAGGGCACCTATGGCTACACCTTC
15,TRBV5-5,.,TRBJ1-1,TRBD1,CASSPILDRGPEAFF,TGTGCCAGCAGCCCTATCTTGGACAGGGGCCCCGAAGCTTTCTTT
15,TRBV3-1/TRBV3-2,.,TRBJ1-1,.,CASSQDTLLGREAFF,TGTGCCAGCAGCCAAGATACCCTCTTGGGGCGAGAAGCTTTCTTT
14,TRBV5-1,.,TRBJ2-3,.,CASSLWTATDTQYF,TGCGCCAGCAGCCTGTGGACAGCCACAGATACGCAGTATTTT
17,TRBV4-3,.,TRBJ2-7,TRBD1,CASSLLLGTGDTYEQYF,TGCGCCAGCAGCCTCCTCCTAGGGACAGGGGATACCTACGAGCAGTACTTC
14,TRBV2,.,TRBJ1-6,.,CASNEQGRRSPLHF,TGTGCCAGCAATGAGCAGGGAAGAAGGTCACCCCTCCACTTT
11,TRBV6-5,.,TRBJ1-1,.,CASSRNTEAFF,TGTGCCAGCAGTCGGAACACTGAAGCTTTCTTT
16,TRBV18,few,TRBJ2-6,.,CASSPIGDSGANVLTF,TGTGCCAGCTCACCCATAGGGGACTCTGGGGCCAACGTCCTGACTTTC
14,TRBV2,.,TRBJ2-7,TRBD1,CASEMTGLSYEQYF,TGTGCCAGCGAAATGACAGGGTTGTCCTACGAGCAGTACTTC
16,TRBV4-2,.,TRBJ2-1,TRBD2,CASSQDLAGGINEQFF,TGTGCCAGCAGCCAAGATCTAGCGGGGGGGATCAATGAGCAGTTCTTC
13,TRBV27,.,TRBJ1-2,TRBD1,CASSPGDRETYTF,TGTGCCAGCAGTCCCGGGGACAGGGAGACCTACACCTTC